This entry concerns a single T cell receptor beta chain. The data belong to a study of blood T cell repertoires in COVID-19. Study at large: Samples representing acute and convalescent COVID-19 were sourced from the United States, Italy and Spain.

Methods used by the authors: It was from reference gene primer amplification that nucleated cell counts were estimated. Sequencing was performed with immunoSEQ multiplex PCR; in TCRdb, only in-frame clones are kept and a portion is missing. V, J and clone size reflect that table, while D and trimming were determined from the DNA. The sample has over 150,000 clones, 65% to 90% seen once. V shed 4 bases and J shed 9 bases, with 19 bases lying between them. Germline-derived CDR1 and CDR2 are ENHRY and SYGVKD. The CDR3 length is 15 residues. The J gene is TRBJ1-5, the V gene TRBV10-3; tentative D call: TRBD1 (6 bases). The sequence was collected from a human donor in a cohort sampled during active COVID-19. The sequenced sample was peripheral blood. The CDR3 nucleotides read TGTGCCATCAGTGCCTACCAGGGGTCGGAACGGCCCCAGCATTTT. The encoded protein is CAISAYQGSERPQHF.